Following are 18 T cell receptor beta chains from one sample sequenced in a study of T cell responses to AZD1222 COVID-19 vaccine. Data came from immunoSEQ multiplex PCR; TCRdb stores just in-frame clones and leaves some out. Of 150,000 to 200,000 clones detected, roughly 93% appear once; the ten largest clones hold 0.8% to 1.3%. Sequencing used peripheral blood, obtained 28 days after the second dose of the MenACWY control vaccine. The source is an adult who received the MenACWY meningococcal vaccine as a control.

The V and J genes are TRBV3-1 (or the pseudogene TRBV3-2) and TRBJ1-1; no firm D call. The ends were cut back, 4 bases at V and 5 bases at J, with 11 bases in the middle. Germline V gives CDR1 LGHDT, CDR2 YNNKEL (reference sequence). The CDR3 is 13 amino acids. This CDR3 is CASSPRERTEAFF. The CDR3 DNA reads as TGTGCCAGCAGCCCTCGGGAGAGGACTGAAGCTTTCTTT.

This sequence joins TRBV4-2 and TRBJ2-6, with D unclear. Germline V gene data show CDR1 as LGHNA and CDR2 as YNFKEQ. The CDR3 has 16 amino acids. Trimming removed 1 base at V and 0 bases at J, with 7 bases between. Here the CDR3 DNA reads TGTGCCAGCAGCCAAGTTCTACGCTCTGGGGCCAACGTCCTGACTTTC. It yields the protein CASSQVLRSGANVLTF.

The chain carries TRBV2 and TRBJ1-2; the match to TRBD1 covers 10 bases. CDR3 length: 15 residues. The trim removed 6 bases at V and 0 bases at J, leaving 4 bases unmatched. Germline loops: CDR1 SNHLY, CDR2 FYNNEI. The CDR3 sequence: CASRGQGTTNYGYTF. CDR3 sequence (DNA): TGTGCCAGCAGGGGACAGGGGACGACTAACTATGGCTACACCTTC.

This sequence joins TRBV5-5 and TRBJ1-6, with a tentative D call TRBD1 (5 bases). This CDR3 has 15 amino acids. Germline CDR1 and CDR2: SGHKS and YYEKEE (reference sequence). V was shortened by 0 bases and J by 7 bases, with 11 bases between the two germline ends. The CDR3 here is CASSLGQGGNSPLHF. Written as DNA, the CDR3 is TGTGCCAGCAGCTTGGGGCAGGGCGGCAATTCACCCCTCCACTTT. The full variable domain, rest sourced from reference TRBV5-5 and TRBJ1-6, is DAGVTQSPTHLIKTRGQQVTLRCSPISGHKSVSWYQQVLGQGPQFIFQYYEKEERGRGNFPDRFSARQFPNYSSELNVNALLLGDSALYLCASSLGQGGNSPLHFGNGTRLTVT.

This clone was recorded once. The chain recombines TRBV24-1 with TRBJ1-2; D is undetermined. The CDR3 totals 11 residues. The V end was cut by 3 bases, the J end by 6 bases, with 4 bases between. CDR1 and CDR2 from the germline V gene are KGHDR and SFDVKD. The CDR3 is CATSDADGYTF. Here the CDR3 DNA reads TGTGCCACCAGTGATGCAGATGGCTACACCTTC.

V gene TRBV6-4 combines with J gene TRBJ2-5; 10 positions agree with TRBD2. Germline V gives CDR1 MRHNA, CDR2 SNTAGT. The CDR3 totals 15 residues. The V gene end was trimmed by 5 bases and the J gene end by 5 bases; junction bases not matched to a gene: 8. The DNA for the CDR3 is TGTGCCAGCAGTCCTCTAGCGGGGGAAGTTGAGACCCAGTACTTC. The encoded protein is CASSPLAGEVETQYF.

The CDR3 sequence is CASSSTGQSNQPQHF. As DNA, the CDR3 is TGCGCCAGCAGCTCGACAGGACAGAGCAATCAGCCCCAGCATTTT. V and J are TRBV5-1 and TRBJ1-5; the D gene is possibly TRBD1 (6 bases). The CDR3 contains 15 residues. The germline V gene has CDR1 SGHRS and CDR2 YFSETQ. The V end was cut by 3 bases, the J end by 1 base, with 11 bases between.

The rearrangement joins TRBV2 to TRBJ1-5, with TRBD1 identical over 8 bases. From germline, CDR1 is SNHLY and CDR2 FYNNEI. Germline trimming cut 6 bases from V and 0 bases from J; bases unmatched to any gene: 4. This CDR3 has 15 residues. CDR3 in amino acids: CASSQTGASNQPQHF. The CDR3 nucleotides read TGTGCCAGCAGCCAGACAGGGGCTAGCAATCAGCCCCAGCATTTT. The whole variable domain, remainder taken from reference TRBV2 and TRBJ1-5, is EPEVTQTPSHQVTQMGQEVILRCVPISNHLYFYWYRQILGQKVEFLVSFYNNEISEKSEIFDDQFSVERPDGSNFTLKIRSTKLEDSAMYFCASSQTGASNQPQHFGDGTRLSIL.

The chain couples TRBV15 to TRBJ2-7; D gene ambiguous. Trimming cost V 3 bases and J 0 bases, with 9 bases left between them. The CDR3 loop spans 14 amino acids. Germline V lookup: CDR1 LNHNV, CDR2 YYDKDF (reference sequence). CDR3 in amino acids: CATSSRFSSYEQYF. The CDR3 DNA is TGTGCCACCAGCAGTAGGTTCAGCTCCTACGAGCAGTACTTC.

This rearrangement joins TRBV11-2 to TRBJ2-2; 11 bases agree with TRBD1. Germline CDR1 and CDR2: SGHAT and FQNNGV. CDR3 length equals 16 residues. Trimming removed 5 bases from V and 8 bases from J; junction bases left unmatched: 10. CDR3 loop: CASSPRDRGNAGELFF. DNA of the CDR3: TGTGCCAGCAGCCCGAGGGACAGGGGGAACGCAGGGGAGCTGTTTTTT.

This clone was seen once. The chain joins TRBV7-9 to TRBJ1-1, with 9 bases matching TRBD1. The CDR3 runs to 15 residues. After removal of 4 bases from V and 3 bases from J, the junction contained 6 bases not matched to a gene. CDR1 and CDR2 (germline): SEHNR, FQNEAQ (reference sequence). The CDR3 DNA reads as TGTGCCAGCAGCTCTAGGACAGGGGCGGACACTGAAGCTTTCTTT. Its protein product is CASSSRTGADTEAFF.

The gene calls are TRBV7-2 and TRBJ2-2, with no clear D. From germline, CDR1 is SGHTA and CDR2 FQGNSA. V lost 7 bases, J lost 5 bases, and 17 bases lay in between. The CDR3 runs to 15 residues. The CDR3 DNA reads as TGTGCCAGCAAGGCCCACGACGGACCAACCGGGGAGCTGTTTTTT. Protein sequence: CASKAHDGPTGELFF.

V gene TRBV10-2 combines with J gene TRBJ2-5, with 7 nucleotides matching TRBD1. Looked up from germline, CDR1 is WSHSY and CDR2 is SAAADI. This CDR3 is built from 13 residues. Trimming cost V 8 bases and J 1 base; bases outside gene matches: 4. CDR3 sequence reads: CASRDSAQETQYF. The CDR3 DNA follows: TGCGCCAGCCGGGACAGTGCCCAAGAGACCCAGTACTTC.

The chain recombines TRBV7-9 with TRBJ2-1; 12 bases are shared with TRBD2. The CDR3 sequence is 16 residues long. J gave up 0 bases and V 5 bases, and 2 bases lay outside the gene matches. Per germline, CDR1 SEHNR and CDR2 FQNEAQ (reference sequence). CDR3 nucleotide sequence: TGTGCCAGCAGCCGGGGACTAGCGGGCTCCTACAATGAGCAGTTCTTC. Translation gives CASSRGLAGSYNEQFF. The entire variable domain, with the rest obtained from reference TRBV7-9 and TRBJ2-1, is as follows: DTGVSQNPRHKITKRGQNVTFRCDPISEHNRLYWYRQTLGQGPEFLTYFQNEAQLEKSRLLSDRFSAERPKGSFSTLEIQRTEQGDSAMYLCASSRGLAGSYNEQFFGPGTRLTVL.

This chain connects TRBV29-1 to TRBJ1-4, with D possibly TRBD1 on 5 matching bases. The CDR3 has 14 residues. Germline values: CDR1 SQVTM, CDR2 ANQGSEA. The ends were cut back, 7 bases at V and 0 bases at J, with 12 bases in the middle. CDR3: CSALRGATNEKLFF. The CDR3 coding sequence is TGCAGCGCCCTACGAGGGGCAACTAATGAAAAACTGTTTTTT.

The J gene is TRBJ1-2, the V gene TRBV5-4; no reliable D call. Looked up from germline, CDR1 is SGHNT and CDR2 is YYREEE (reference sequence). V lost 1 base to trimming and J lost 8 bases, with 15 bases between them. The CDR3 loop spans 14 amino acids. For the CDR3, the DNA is TGTGCCAGCAGCTTGAACTTGGCGGCGTACGGCTACACCTTC. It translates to CASSLNLAAYGYTF.

The CDR3 coding sequence is TGTGCCAGCAGTTATAACAGCAATCAGCCCCAGCATTTT. This codes for CASSYNSNQPQHF. The chain recombines TRBV6-5 with TRBJ1-5; D is unresolved. Trimming stripped 3 bases from V and 1 base from J, with 4 bases between. The CDR3 loop spans 13 amino acids. Germline assignment: CDR1 MNHEY and CDR2 SVGAGI.

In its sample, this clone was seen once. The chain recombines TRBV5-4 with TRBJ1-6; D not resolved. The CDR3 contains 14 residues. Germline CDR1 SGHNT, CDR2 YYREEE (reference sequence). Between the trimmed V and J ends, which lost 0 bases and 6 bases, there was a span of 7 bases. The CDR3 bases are TGTGCCAGCAGCTTGGCCGTCAGTAATTCACCCCTCCACTTT. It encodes CASSLAVSNSPLHF.